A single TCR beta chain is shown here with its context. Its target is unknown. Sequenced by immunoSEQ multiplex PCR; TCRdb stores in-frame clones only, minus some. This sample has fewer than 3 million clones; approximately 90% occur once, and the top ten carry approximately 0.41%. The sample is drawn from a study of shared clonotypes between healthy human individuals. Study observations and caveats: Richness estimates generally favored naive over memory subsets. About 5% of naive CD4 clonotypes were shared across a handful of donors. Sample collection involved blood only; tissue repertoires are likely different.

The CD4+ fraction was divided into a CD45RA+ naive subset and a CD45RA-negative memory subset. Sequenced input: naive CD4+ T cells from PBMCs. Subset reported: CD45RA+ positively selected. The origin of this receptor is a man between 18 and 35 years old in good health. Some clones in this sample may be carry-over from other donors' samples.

The CDR3 here is CAISRTGDGNQPQHF. Written as DNA, the CDR3 is TGTGCCATCAGCCGCACAGGGGACGGCAATCAGCCCCAGCATTTT. V usage is TRBV10-3 and J usage is TRBJ1-5; 7 nucleotides match TRBD1. Germline CDR1 is ENHRY and CDR2 is SYGVKD. Unmatched junction bases numbered 7, after V lost 6 bases and J lost 2 bases. This CDR3 has 15 amino acids.